The 4 T cell receptor beta chains presented below share a single source sample, sequenced in a study of shared clonotypes between healthy human individuals. The naive CD8 fraction comprised CD45RO-negative cells positively selected for CCR7 and excluded terminally differentiated effector memory CD45RA+ cells. The assay was immunoSEQ multiplex PCR, and TCRdb's table has in-frame clones only and misses some. This sample yields millions of clones, of which under 95% are seen a single time; 1.5% to 2% belongs to the top ten. Sequenced input: naive CD8+ T cells from PBMCs. Receptors were obtained from a man aged 18 to 30 in good health. Some clones in this sample may be carry-over from other donors' samples.

V gene TRBV23-1 combines with J gene TRBJ2-1; no reliable D call. TRBV23-1 is an open reading frame whose function is uncertain. Trimming left V 8 bases short and J 4 bases short, with 18 bases between. The CDR3 is 15 residues long. In DNA, the CDR3 is TGCGCCAGCCTTATAGCCCAACCCCCATACAATGAGCAGTTCTTC. Translating gives CASLIAQPPYNEQFF.

The chain carries TRBV28 and TRBJ2-1; 13 positions match TRBD2. This CDR3 region has 14 residues. Germline lookup yields CDR1 MDHEN and CDR2 SYDVKM. J was trimmed by 9 bases and V by 6 bases; bases with no gene match: 5. CDR3 in DNA: TGTGCCAGCAGCCTGGGACTAGCGGGAAGTGAGCAGTTCTTC. This translates into CASSLGLAGSEQFF. Drawing the rest from reference TRBV28 and TRBJ2-1, the complete variable domain is DVKVTQSSRYLVKRTGEKVFLECVQDMDHENMFWYRQDPGLGLRLIYFSYDVKMKEKGDIPEGYSVSREKKERFSLILESASTNQTSMYLCASSLGLAGSEQFFGPGTRLTVL.

In this sample, this clone turned up once. Written as DNA, the CDR3 is TGCGCCAGCAGCCAAGGGGGCCCTAGCGGAGAAGAAGATACGCAGTATTTT. This translates into CASSQGGPSGEEDTQYF. The rearrangement joins TRBV4-3 to TRBJ2-3; 7 nucleotides agree with TRBD2. The trim removed 1 base at V and 5 bases at J, leaving 12 bases unmatched. From germline, CDR1 is LGHNA and CDR2 YSLEER. The CDR3 loop spans 17 amino acids.

The genes are TRBV4-2 and TRBJ2-5, with D maybe TRBD1 (6 bases). Deletions cut 6 bases from V and 4 bases from J, with 21 bases between. CDR3 length: 16 amino acids. Germline V gives CDR1 LGHNA, CDR2 YNFKEQ. The CDR3 DNA sequence: TGTGCCAGCAGTCGACAGGCCAAGGGCGTGGTAGAGACCCAGTACTTC. Protein product: CASSRQAKGVVETQYF.